These T cell receptor beta chains were read from a single sample in a study of T cell repertoires in cytomegalovirus infection. TCRdb processed the reads anew with MiXCR; each CDR3 protein has one entry. The sample contains fewer than 200,000 distinct CDR3 sequences, roughly a fifth of which appear only once. Sequenced: PBMCs. These receptors were collected from a human donor in good health (CMV status not recorded). Some clones in this sample may be carry-over from other donors' samples. Each CDR3 is given with its conserved first and last residue. The D gene is left open where the match is weak. Rows give clone size only sometimes, using once, few, many, or a class for an expanded clone.

J gene: TRBJ2-3; clone size: NA; V gene: TRBV29-1; D gene: NA; CDR3 DNA: TGCAGCGTCCACGGCTGGGATACGCAGTATTTT; CDR3 protein: CSVHGWDTQYF
J gene: TRBJ2-2; clone size: many; V gene: TRBV6-1; D gene: NA; CDR3 DNA: TGTGCCAGCAGCCGGGTGGGGCGCACCGGGGAGCTGTTTTTT; CDR3 protein: CASSRVGRTGELFF
J gene: TRBJ1-2; clone size: many; V gene: TRBV12-3/TRBV12-4; D gene: TRBD1; CDR3 DNA: TGTGCCAGCAGTCCATCAGACAGGGTTGTTGGCTACACCTTC; CDR3 protein: CASSPSDRVVGYTF
J gene: TRBJ1-1; clone size: many; V gene: TRBV7-2; D gene: NA; CDR3 DNA: TGTGCCAGCAGCTTAAGGGCTACAAGACTAAACACTGAAGCTTTCTTT; CDR3 protein: CASSLRATRLNTEAFF
J gene: TRBJ2-3; clone size: few; V gene: TRBV4-3; D gene: TRBD2; CDR3 DNA: TGCGCCAGCAGCCAAGTCGGGAGGCGAGAAGATACGCAGTATTTT; CDR3 protein: CASSQVGRREDTQYF
J gene: TRBJ1-1; clone size: NA; V gene: TRBV7-2; D gene: NA; CDR3 DNA: TGTGCCAGCAGCCCCCAGACAGACTTAAACACTGAAGCTTTCTTT; CDR3 protein: CASSPQTDLNTEAFF
J gene: TRBJ2-1; clone size: NA; V gene: TRBV7-9; D gene: NA; CDR3 DNA: TGTGCCAGCAGCACCCGTGGAGCCAGCTCCTACAATGAGCAGTTCTTC; CDR3 protein: CASSTRGASSYNEQFF
J gene: TRBJ1-1; clone size: NA; V gene: TRBV19; D gene: NA; CDR3 DNA: TGTGCCAGTAGTATATACGGGGCTGTGAGTGAAGCTTTCTTT; CDR3 protein: CASSIYGAVSEAFF
J gene: TRBJ1-3; clone size: NA; V gene: TRBV6-1; D gene: TRBD1; CDR3 DNA: TGTGCCAGCAGTGAAGCGGACAGGATCTCTGGAAACACCATATATTTT; CDR3 protein: CASSEADRISGNTIYF
J gene: TRBJ2-1; clone size: few; V gene: TRBV18; D gene: TRBD2; CDR3 DNA: TGTGCCAGCTCACCCGGGACTAGCGGATACTACAATGAGCAGTTCTTC; CDR3 protein: CASSPGTSGYYNEQFF
J gene: TRBJ1-2; clone size: many; V gene: TRBV7-2; D gene: NA; CDR3 DNA: TGTGCCAGCAGCTTAGCGACAGCCTATGGCTACACCTTC; CDR3 protein: CASSLATAYGYTF
J gene: TRBJ1-4; clone size: NA; V gene: TRBV28; D gene: TRBD1; CDR3 DNA: TGTGCCAGCAGTTCGACAGGGACCGGTGAAAAACTGTTTTTT; CDR3 protein: CASSSTGTGEKLFF
J gene: TRBJ2-3; clone size: NA; V gene: TRBV19; D gene: TRBD1; CDR3 DNA: TGTGCCAGTGCCCCCTCCCTATTTCTTCGGACAGGGGCTGGCACAGATACGCAGTATTTT; CDR3 protein: CASAPSLFLRTGAGTDTQYF
J gene: TRBJ2-2; clone size: NA; V gene: TRBV20-1; D gene: TRBD2; CDR3 DNA: TGCAGTGCTAGAGTCTCCGGGACTAGCGGGAGCCCGAACACCGGGGAGCTGTTTTTT; CDR3 protein: CSARVSGTSGSPNTGELFF
J gene: TRBJ2-1; clone size: few; V gene: TRBV4-1; D gene: TRBD1; CDR3 DNA: TGCGCCAGCAGCCAGCGATTGGGTGGGGGGACAGGAAACAATGAGCAGTTCTTC; CDR3 protein: CASSQRLGGGTGNNEQFF
J gene: TRBJ1-1; clone size: NA; V gene: TRBV13; D gene: TRBD1; CDR3 DNA: TGTGCCAGCAGCCGGGGACAGGGATGGGATCACACTGAAGCTTTCTTT; CDR3 protein: CASSRGQGWDHTEAFF
J gene: TRBJ1-2; clone size: NA; V gene: TRBV19; D gene: TRBD1; CDR3 DNA: TGTGCCAGTACAGGGGGGATTGGTGGCTACACCTTC; CDR3 protein: CASTGGIGGYTF
J gene: TRBJ2-2; clone size: NA; V gene: TRBV6-2/TRBV6-3; D gene: TRBD1; CDR3 DNA: TGTGCCAGCACCGGGACAGGGAACACCGGGGAGCTGTTTTTT; CDR3 protein: CASTGTGNTGELFF
J gene: TRBJ1-1; clone size: few; V gene: TRBV4-3; D gene: NA; CDR3 DNA: TGCGCCAGCAGCCAATTAACATCGGGGAACACTGAAGCTTTCTTT; CDR3 protein: CASSQLTSGNTEAFF
J gene: TRBJ2-7; clone size: few; V gene: TRBV6-2/TRBV6-3; D gene: TRBD1; CDR3 DNA: TGTGCCAGCACTCCACGCCGGGACAGGGGGCCCTACGAGCAGTACTTC; CDR3 protein: CASTPRRDRGPYEQYF
J gene: TRBJ2-5; clone size: few; V gene: TRBV7-9; D gene: NA; CDR3 DNA: TGTGCCAGCAGCCTCCGACAGGCCCAAGAGACCCAGTACTTC; CDR3 protein: CASSLRQAQETQYF
J gene: TRBJ2-3; clone size: NA; V gene: TRBV20-1; D gene: TRBD2; CDR3 DNA: TGCAGTGCTGAAGACGGACTAGCGGGAGGATCTGGAGATACGCAGTATTTT; CDR3 protein: CSAEDGLAGGSGDTQYF
J gene: TRBJ1-2; clone size: many; V gene: TRBV7-2; D gene: TRBD1; CDR3 DNA: TGTGCCAGCAGCTTTTCCCCGGGACAGGGGGCTCTGTATGGCTACACCTTC; CDR3 protein: CASSFSPGQGALYGYTF
J gene: TRBJ2-5; clone size: few; V gene: TRBV5-4; D gene: NA; CDR3 DNA: TGTGCCAGCAGCTCCGCGGGGCCTGAGACCCAGTACTTC; CDR3 protein: CASSSAGPETQYF
J gene: TRBJ2-1; clone size: few; V gene: TRBV5-5; D gene: TRBD2; CDR3 DNA: TGTGCCAGCAGCTTGGAGCTAGCGGGACCGAATGAGCAGTTCTTC; CDR3 protein: CASSLELAGPNEQFF
J gene: TRBJ1-1; clone size: NA; V gene: TRBV12-3/TRBV12-4; D gene: NA; CDR3 DNA: TGTGCCAGCAGTTTAGGTTGGCCGGCGCCGAACACTGAAGCTTTCTTT; CDR3 protein: CASSLGWPAPNTEAFF
J gene: TRBJ1-1; clone size: many; V gene: TRBV7-9; D gene: NA; CDR3 DNA: TGTGCCAGCAGCTTACAGCGGAACACTGAAGCTTTCTTT; CDR3 protein: CASSLQRNTEAFF